This TCR beta chain was observed in a study of T cells after yellow fever vaccination. This CDR3 region has 13 residues. Germline V gene lookup returns CDR1 SEHNR and CDR2 FQNEAQ (reference sequence). Trimming removed 5 bases from V and 3 bases from J, with 10 bases in between. TCRdb fed the 5' RACE reads into MiXCR, producing one record per CDR3 protein. The sample lists 45,000 to 60,000 distinct CDR3 sequences, approximately 6% seen once, with 31% in the top ten. The source material was PBMCs, either bulk or a sorted T-cell subset (CD4+, CD8+, memory, or dextramer-sorted; not recorded which), sampled on the day of the yellow fever booster vaccination. The receptor was derived from a man between 18 and 29 years old who received the YFV17D yellow fever vaccine. V and J are TRBV7-9 and TRBJ1-1; D is ambiguous. In nucleotides, the CDR3 is TGTGCCAGCAGCCCCGATTGGGACACTGAAGCTTTCTTT. This sequence encodes CASSPDWDTEAFF.